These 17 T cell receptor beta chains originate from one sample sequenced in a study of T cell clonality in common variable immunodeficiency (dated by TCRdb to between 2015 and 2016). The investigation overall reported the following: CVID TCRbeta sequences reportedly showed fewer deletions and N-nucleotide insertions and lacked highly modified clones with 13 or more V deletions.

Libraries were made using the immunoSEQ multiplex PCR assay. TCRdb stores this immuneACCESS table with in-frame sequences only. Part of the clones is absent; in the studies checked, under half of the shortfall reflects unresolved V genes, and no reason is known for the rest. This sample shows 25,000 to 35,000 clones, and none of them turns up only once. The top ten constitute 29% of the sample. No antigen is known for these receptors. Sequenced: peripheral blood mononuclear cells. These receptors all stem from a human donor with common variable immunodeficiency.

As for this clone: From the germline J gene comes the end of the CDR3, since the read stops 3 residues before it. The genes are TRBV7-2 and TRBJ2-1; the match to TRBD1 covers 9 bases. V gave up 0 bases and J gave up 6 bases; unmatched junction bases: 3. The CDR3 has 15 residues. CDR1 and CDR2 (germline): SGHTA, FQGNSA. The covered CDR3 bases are TGTGCCAGCAGCTTAGCGGGACAGGGACCCAATGAG. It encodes CASSLAGQGPNE. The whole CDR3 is CASSLAGQGPNEQFF.

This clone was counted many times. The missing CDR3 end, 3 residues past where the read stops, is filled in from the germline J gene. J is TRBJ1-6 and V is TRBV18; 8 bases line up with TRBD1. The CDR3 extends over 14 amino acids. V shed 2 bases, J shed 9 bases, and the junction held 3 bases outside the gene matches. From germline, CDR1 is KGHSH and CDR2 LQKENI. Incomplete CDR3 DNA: TGTGCCAGCTCACCAGGACAGGGCAGTTCACCC. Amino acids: CASSPGQGSSP. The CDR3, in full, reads CASSPGQGSSPLHF.

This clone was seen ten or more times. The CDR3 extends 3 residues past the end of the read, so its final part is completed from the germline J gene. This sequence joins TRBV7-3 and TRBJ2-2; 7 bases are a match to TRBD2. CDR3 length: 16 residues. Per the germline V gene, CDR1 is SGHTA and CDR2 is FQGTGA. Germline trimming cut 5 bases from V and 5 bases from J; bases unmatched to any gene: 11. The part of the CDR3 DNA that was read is TGTGCCAGCAGCGCTCACGCGGGGAGGGCGACCGGGGAG. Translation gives CASSAHAGRATGE. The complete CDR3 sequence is CASSAHAGRATGELFF.

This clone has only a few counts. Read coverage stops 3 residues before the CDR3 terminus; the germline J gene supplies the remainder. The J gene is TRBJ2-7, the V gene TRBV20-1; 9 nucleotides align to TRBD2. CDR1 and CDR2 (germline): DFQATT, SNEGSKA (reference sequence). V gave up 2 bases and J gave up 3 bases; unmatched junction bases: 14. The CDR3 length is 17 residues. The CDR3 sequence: CSARFSTPASGDYEQYF. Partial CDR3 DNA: TGCAGTGCTAGATTCTCGACTCCGGCTAGCGGGGACTACGAG.

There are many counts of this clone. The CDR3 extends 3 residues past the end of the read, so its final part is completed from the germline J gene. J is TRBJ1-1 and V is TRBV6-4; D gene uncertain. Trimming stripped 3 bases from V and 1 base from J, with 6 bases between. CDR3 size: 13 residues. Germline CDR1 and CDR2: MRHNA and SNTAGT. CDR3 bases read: TGTGCCAGCAGTGAAGGCCGGAACACTGAA. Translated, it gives CASSEGRNTE. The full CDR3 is CASSEGRNTEAFF.

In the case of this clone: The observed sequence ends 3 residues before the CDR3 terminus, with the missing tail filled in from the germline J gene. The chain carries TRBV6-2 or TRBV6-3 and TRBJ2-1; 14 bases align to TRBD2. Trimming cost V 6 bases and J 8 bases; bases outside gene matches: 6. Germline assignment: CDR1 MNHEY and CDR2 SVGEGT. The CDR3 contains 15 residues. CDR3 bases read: TGTGCCAGCAGCGAGACTAGCGGGGGGGCCTATGAG. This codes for CASSETSGGAYE. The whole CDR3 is CASSETSGGAYEQFF.

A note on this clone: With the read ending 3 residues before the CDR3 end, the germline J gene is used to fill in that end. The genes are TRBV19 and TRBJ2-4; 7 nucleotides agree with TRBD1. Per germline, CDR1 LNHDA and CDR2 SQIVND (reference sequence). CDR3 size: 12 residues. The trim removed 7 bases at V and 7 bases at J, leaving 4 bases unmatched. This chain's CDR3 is CASMGTVNIQYF. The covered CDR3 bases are TGTGCCAGTATGGGGACAGTGAACATT.

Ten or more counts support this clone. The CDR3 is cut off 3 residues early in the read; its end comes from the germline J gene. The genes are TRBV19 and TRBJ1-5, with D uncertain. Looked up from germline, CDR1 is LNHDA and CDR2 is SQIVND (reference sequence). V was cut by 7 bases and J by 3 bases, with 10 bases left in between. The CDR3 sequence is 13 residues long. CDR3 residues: CASKGPANQPQHF. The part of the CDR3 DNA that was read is TGTGCCAGTAAGGGTCCAGCCAATCAGCCC. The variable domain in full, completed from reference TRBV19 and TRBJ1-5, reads DGGITQSPKYLFRKEGQNVTLSCEQNLNHDAMYWYRQDPGQGLRLIYYSQIVNDFQKGDIAEGYSVSREKKESFPLTVTSAQKNPTAFYLCASKGPANQPQHFGDGTRLSIL.

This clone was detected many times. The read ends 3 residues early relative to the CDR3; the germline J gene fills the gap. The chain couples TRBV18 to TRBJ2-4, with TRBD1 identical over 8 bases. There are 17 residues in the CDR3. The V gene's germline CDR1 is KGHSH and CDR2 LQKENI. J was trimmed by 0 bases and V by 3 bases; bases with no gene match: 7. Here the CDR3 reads CASSPLRQGQAKNIQYF. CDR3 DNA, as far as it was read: TGTGCCAGCTCACCCCTTCGACAGGGGCAAGCCAAAAACATT.

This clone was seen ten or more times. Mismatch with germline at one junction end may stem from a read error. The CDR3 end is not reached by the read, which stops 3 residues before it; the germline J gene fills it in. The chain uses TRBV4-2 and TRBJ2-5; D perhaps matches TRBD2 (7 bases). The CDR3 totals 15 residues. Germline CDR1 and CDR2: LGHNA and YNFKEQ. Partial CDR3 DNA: TGCGCCAGCAGCCAAGATTTCCCGCGGGGGCAGACC. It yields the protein CASSQDFPRGQT. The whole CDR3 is CASSQDFPRGQTQYF.

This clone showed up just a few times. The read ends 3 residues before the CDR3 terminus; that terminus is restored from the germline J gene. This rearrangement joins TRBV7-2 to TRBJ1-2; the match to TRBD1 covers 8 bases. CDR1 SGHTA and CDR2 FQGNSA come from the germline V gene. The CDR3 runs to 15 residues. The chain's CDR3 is CASSLQGAVAAGYTF. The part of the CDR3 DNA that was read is TGTGCCAGCAGCTTACAGGGGGCGGTGGCAGCGGGC.

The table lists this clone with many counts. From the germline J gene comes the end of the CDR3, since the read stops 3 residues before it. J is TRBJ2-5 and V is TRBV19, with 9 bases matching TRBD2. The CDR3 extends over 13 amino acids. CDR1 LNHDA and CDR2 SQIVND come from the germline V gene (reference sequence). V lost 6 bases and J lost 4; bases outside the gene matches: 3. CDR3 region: CASSVAGAETQYF. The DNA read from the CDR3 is TGTGCCAGTAGCGTAGCGGGGGCAGAGACC. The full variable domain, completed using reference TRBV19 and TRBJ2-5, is DGGITQSPKYLFRKEGQNVTLSCEQNLNHDAMYWYRQDPGQGLRLIYYSQIVNDFQKGDIAEGYSVSREKKESFPLTVTSAQKNPTAFYLCASSVAGAETQYFGPGTRLLVL.

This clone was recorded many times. The DNA read from the CDR3 is TGCGCCAGCAGTGGGGGCGGTCGCTCCTATAATTCACCC. It is translated as CASSGGGRSYNSP. The whole CDR3 protein is CASSGGGRSYNSPLHF. The chain couples TRBV5-1 to TRBJ1-6; tentatively, D is TRBD1 (6 bases). Read coverage stops 3 residues before the CDR3 terminus; the germline J gene supplies the remainder. CDR3 length: 16 amino acids. Germline values: CDR1 SGHRS, CDR2 YFSETQ. The ends were cut back, 5 bases at V and 0 bases at J, with 12 bases in the middle. Based on the CDR3 plus reference TRBV5-1 and TRBJ1-6, the full variable domain is KAGVTQTPRYLIKTRGQQVTLSCSPISGHRSVSWYQQTPGQGLQFLFEYFSETQRNKGNFPGRFSGRQFSNSRSEMNVSTLELGDSALYLCASSGGGRSYNSPLHFGNGTRLTVT.

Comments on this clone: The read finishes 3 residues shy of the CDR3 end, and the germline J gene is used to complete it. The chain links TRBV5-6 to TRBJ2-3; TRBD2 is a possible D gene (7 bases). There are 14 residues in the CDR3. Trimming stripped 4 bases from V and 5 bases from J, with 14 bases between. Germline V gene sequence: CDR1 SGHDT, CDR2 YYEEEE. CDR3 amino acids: CASSLTGGGDTQYF. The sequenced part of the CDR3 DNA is TGTGCCAGCAGCCTGACAGGCGGGGGAGATACG.

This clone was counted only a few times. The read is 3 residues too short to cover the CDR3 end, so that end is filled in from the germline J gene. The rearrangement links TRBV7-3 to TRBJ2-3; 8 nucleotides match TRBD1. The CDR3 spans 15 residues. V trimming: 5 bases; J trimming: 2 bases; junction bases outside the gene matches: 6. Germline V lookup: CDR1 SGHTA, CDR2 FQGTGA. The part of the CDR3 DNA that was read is TGTGCCAGCAGCCCAGACAGGGGAACCACAGATACG. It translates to CASSPDRGTTDT. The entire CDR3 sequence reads CASSPDRGTTDTQYF.

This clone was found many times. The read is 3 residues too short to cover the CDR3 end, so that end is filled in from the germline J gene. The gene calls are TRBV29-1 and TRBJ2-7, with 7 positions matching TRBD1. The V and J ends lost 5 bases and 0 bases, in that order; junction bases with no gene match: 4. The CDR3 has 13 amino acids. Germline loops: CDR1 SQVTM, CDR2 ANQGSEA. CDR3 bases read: TGCAGCGTTCAGACAGGGTACTCCTACGAG. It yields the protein CSVQTGYSYE. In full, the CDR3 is CSVQTGYSYEQYF.

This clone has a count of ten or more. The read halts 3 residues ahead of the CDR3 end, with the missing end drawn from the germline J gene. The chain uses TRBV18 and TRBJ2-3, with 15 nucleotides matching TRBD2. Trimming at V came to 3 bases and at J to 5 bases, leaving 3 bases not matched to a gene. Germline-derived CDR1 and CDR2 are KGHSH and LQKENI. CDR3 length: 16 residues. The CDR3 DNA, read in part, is TGTGCCAGCTCACCGAGGACTAGCGGGGGGGAAGATACG. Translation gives CASSPRTSGGEDT. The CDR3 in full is CASSPRTSGGEDTQYF.